The sequence of this T cell receptor beta chain was determined in a study of OX40 agonist ivuxolimab in advanced cancers. Study-level information: Ivuxolimab was delivered to patients intravenously every 2 weeks at doses spanning 0.01 to 10 mg/kg. A male proportion of over 75% was recorded, with mean age approximately 57 years and range 23 to 79.

Data came from immunoSEQ multiplex PCR; TCRdb stores just in-frame clones and leaves some out. Among roughly 58,000 clones listed, over 90% were seen once. In the case of this clone: Antigen unknown.

Study observations and caveats: Which antigen the expanded peripheral T cells recognized is unknown.

The sequence was obtained from an adult with an advanced solid tumor such as melanoma, head and neck, liver or kidney cancer. The input for sequencing was CD4+ or CD8+ T cells sorted from blood, taken in a trial of the OX40 agonist ivuxolimab.

CDR3 loop: CASSLTLTAMNTEAFF. Written as DNA, the CDR3 is TGTGCCAGCAGCTTAACCCTGACAGCTATGAACACTGAAGCTTTCTTT. This chain joins TRBV11-2 and TRBJ1-1, with D possibly matching TRBD1 (5 bases). The CDR3 runs to 16 residues. Germline loops: CDR1 SGHAT, CDR2 FQNNGV. Trimming shortened V by 2 bases and J by 0 bases, and 13 bases separated the two germline ends.